Below are 32 T cell receptor beta chains sequenced from a single sample in a study of shared clonotypes between healthy human individuals (dated by TCRdb to the early 2020s). Receptors were amplified or captured by the immunoSEQ multiplex PCR assay. The table comes from immuneACCESS by way of TCRdb, which keeps in-frame sequences with V and J called. Part of the clones is missing from these tables; in studies checked, under half for an unresolved V gene and the rest for unknown reasons. The sample data list around 2.1 million clones, and 90% to 97% of these were observed just once. The ten largest clones take up roughly 0.13% of the sample. Sequencing was carried out using naive CD4+ T cells sorted from blood. What this sample's cell subset or site label stands for: CD45RA+ positively selected. The receptor set was obtained from a man younger than 35 in good health.

The chain employs TRBV30 and TRBJ1-4; 7 nucleotides match TRBD1. After removal of 0 bases from V and 3 bases from J, the junction contained 4 bases not matched to a gene. CDR1 and CDR2 from the germline V gene are GTSNPN and SVGIG (reference sequence). This CDR3 spans 15 amino acids. CDR3 in amino acids: CAWSVRTGPNEKLFF. The CDR3 bases are TGTGCCTGGAGTGTAAGGACAGGACCTAATGAAAAACTGTTTTTT.

This chain uses TRBV6-5 with TRBJ2-7; 12 bases are shared with TRBD2. The J segment lost 9 bases and the V segment lost 6 bases, leaving 9 bases of the junction unmatched. Germline V gives CDR1 MNHEY, CDR2 SVGAGI. The CDR3 is 14 amino acids. The CDR3 region has the DNA TGTGCCAGCAGAAGACTAGCGGGAGAACGCGGGCAGTACTTC. This sequence encodes CASRRLAGERGQYF.

V is TRBV19 and J is TRBJ2-7; D possibly matches TRBD1 or TRBD2 (5 bases each). CDR1 and CDR2 (germline): LNHDA, SQIVND (reference sequence). This CDR3 contains 16 residues. With 3 bases removed from V and 0 bases from J, the gap between germline ends came to 15 bases. CDR3 nucleotides: TGTGCCAGTAGTATTCACGCCGGGACGGGCTCCTACGAGCAGTACTTC. Its protein is CASSIHAGTGSYEQYF.

This chain connects TRBV7-9 to TRBJ1-4, with D possibly being TRBD1 (5 bases). The CDR3 extends over 13 amino acids. V was clipped by 3 bases and J by 7 bases, with 9 bases between them. The germline gives CDR1 SEHNR, CDR2 FQNEAQ (reference sequence). CDR3 sequence reads: CASSFSGGEKLFF. CDR3 bases: TGTGCCAGCAGCTTTTCGGGGGGTGAAAAACTGTTTTTT.

This sequence joins TRBV27 and TRBJ2-3; the match to TRBD2 covers 11 bases. Germline V CDR1 and CDR2: MNHEY, SMNVEV (reference sequence). The CDR3 is 16 amino acids. The V gene end was trimmed by 0 bases and the J gene end by 2 bases; junction bases not matched to a gene: 1. The CDR3: CASSLSTSGATDTQYF. CDR3 nucleotide sequence: TGTGCCAGCAGTTTATCGACTAGCGGGGCCACAGATACGCAGTATTTT.

The rearrangement uses TRBV6-5 and TRBJ1-6; a weak D match, TRBD1 (5 bases). With 7 bases removed from V and 9 bases from J, the gap between germline ends came to 16 bases. CDR1 and CDR2 (germline): MNHEY, SVGAGI. The CDR3 has 14 residues. For the CDR3, the DNA is TGTGCCAGCACCCCCCGCAGGGAGAGTTCACCCCTCCACTTT. Translated, it gives CASTPRRESSPLHF.

CDR3 in amino acids: CASSRRTGSGNTIYF. CDR3 nucleotides: TGTGCCAGCAGTCGTCGGACAGGGTCTGGAAACACCATATATTTT. The rearrangement joins TRBV6-5 to TRBJ1-3, with 8 nucleotides matching TRBD1. J was trimmed by 1 base and V by 5 bases; bases with no gene match: 4. Germline CDR1 is MNHEY and CDR2 is SVGAGI. This CDR3 contains 15 residues.

This clone was observed once. The gene calls are TRBV18 and TRBJ2-2; no reliable D call. The CDR3 is 16 residues long. CDR1 is KGHSH, CDR2 LQKENI, per germline. The ends were cut back, 1 base at V and 4 bases at J, with 13 bases in the middle. As DNA, the CDR3 is TGTGCCAGCTCACCACGGGATGTAGGGTTCACCGGGGAGCTGTTTTTT. This encodes CASSPRDVGFTGELFF. Filled out from reference TRBV18 and TRBJ2-2, the complete variable domain reads NAGVMQNPRHLVRRRGQEARLRCSPMKGHSHVYWYRQLPEEGLKFMVYLQKENIIDESGMPKERFSAEFPKEGPSILRIQQVVRGDSAAYFCASSPRDVGFTGELFFGEGSRLTVL.

With respect to this clone: Its ends do not fully match the called genes, so a read error is possible. This chain links TRBV5-6 with TRBJ2-7; TRBD1 agrees at 7 bases. Looked up from germline, CDR1 is SGHDT and CDR2 is YYEEEE. The CDR3 has 14 amino acids. CDR3 DNA sequence: TGTGCCAGCAGCTCGGGACAGAAACTAAGTCCGGGCGACTTC. As protein: CASSSGQKLSPGDF.

V gene TRBV5-1 combines with J gene TRBJ1-6; D possibly corresponds to TRBD1 (5 bases). V was cut by 0 bases and J by 13 bases, with 11 bases left in between. From germline, CDR1 is SGHRS and CDR2 YFSETQ. This CDR3 spans 13 amino acids. CDR3 in DNA: TGCGCCAGCAGCTTGGGACAAGGGGATCCCCTCCACTTT. Translation gives CASSLGQGDPLHF.

This clone was counted a single time. Other DNA sequences within the sample encode an identical CDR3. The J gene is TRBJ2-2, the V gene TRBV4-1, with 7 bases that match TRBD2. Germline V gives CDR1 MGHRA, CDR2 YSYEKL. V trimming: 0 bases; J trimming: 6 bases; junction bases outside the gene matches: 10. The CDR3 spans 17 residues. The CDR3 sequence is CASSQDRGGGPPGELFF. The CDR3, as DNA: TGCGCCAGCAGCCAAGATAGGGGCGGGGGACCCCCCGGGGAGCTGTTTTTT.

This sequence joins TRBV15 and TRBJ1-1; D might be TRBD1 (6 bases). The V and J ends lost 3 bases and 7 bases respectively, with 15 bases between them. CDR3 size: 14 residues. Germline V CDR1 and CDR2: LNHNV, YYDKDF (reference sequence). CDR3 nucleotides: TGTGCCACCAGCAGGGAACAGGGTTCAAGTGAAGCTTTCTTT. Amino acids: CATSREQGSSEAFF.

The genes are TRBV28 and TRBJ2-5, with D possibly matching TRBD2 (7 bases). With 6 bases removed from V and 1 base from J, the gap between germline ends came to 15 bases. Germline V CDR1 and CDR2: MDHEN, SYDVKM. This CDR3 is built from 15 residues. DNA for the CDR3: TGTGCCAGCAGCCTTCTACGGGGGGCCCAAGAGACCCAGTACTTC. Protein sequence: CASSLLRGAQETQYF.

CDR3 amino acids: CASSHPQGPNTEAFF. CDR3 in DNA: TGTGCCAGCAGCCACCCCCAGGGTCCAAACACTGAAGCTTTCTTT. The chain carries TRBV7-9 and TRBJ1-1, with a weak D call TRBD1 (5 bases). V was cut by 5 bases and J by 2 bases, with 15 bases left in between. Germline CDR1 and CDR2: SEHNR and FQNEAQ (reference sequence). This CDR3 comprises 15 residues.

The chain combines TRBV7-9 with TRBJ2-2, with TRBD1 identical over 9 bases. Trimming removed 5 bases from V and 5 bases from J; junction bases left unmatched: 9. Germline CDR1 SEHNR, CDR2 FQNEAQ (reference sequence). The CDR3 runs 16 residues. The CDR3 here is CASSLGGQGGTGELFF. As DNA, the CDR3 is TGTGCCAGCAGCCTTGGGGGACAGGGAGGAACCGGGGAGCTGTTTTTT.

The rearrangement uses TRBV7-2 and TRBJ1-1; TRBD1 aligns across 8 bases. J was trimmed by 8 bases and V by 4 bases; bases with no gene match: 6. The germline V gene has CDR1 SGHTA and CDR2 FQGNSA. The CDR3 runs to 13 residues. CDR3 sequence reads: CASSYGQGREAFF. The CDR3 DNA is TGTGCCAGCAGCTACGGACAGGGTAGAGAAGCTTTCTTT. Combining the CDR3 with reference TRBV7-2 and TRBJ1-1 gives the whole variable domain GAGVSQSPSNKVTEKGKDVELRCDPISGHTALYWYRQSLGQGLEFLIYFQGNSAPDKSGLPSDRFSAERTGGSVSTLTIQRTQQEDSAVYLCASSYGQGREAFFGQGTRLTVV.

To note about this clone: Other DNA sequences in the sample encode the same CDR3. The chain links TRBV10-1 to TRBJ2-5; possibly TRBD1 for D (5 bases). The CDR3 totals 13 residues. Germline V lookup: CDR1 WNHNN, CDR2 SYGVQD (reference sequence). Trimming cost V 3 bases and J 5 bases, with 10 bases left between them. CDR3 nucleotides: TGCGCCAGCAGTGAAGGGGCGAAGGAGACCCAGTACTTC. It encodes CASSEGAKETQYF.

This chain links TRBV19 with TRBJ1-5; the D is unclear. CDR3 length: 15 residues. V was shortened by 2 bases and J by 4 bases, with 12 bases between the two germline ends. CDR1 and CDR2 from the germline V gene are LNHDA and SQIVND (reference sequence). In DNA, the CDR3 is TGTGCCAGTAGTATATCGGCAGGCCTAAATCAGCCCCAGCATTTT. Its protein is CASSISAGLNQPQHF.

This chain links TRBV6-6 with TRBJ2-2, with D tentatively TRBD1 or TRBD2 (5 bases each). The V gene's germline CDR1 is MNHNY and CDR2 SVGAGI (reference sequence). The CDR3 covers 13 residues. Trimming cost V 2 bases and J 6 bases, with 7 bases left between them. The CDR3 here is CASSYRDAGELFF. The CDR3 nucleotides read TGTGCCAGCAGTTACAGGGACGCCGGGGAGCTGTTTTTT.

This clone showed up just once. This chain connects TRBV11-1 to TRBJ2-3; TRBD1 matches 7 bases. CDR3 size: 14 residues. V lost 5 bases and J lost 4; bases outside the gene matches: 6. Germline CDR1 is SGHAT and CDR2 is FQDESV (reference sequence). CDR3 sequence reads: CASSPGQGADTQYF. The CDR3, as DNA: TGTGCCAGCAGCCCGGGGCAGGGGGCAGATACGCAGTATTTT.

The genes are TRBV5-8 and TRBJ1-1; D is possibly TRBD1 (6 bases). The V gene's germline CDR1 is SGHTS and CDR2 YDEGEE. V lost 6 bases and J lost 1, with 13 bases in between. The length of the CDR3 is 14 residues. This chain's CDR3 is CASNGGGQNTEAFF. For the CDR3, the DNA is TGTGCCAGCAACGGGGGGGGACAGAACACTGAAGCTTTCTTT.

This chain links TRBV29-1 with TRBJ2-3; no clear D. The CDR3 contains 16 residues. The germline V and J ends were trimmed by 1 base and 4 bases, with 18 bases remaining between them. The germline gives CDR1 SQVTM, CDR2 ANQGSEA. CDR3 amino acids: CSVEAAGRNFPDTQYF. Written as DNA, the CDR3 is TGCAGCGTTGAAGCGGCAGGCAGGAATTTCCCAGATACGCAGTATTTT.

The J gene is TRBJ2-2, the V gene TRBV6-5; 14 nucleotides match TRBD2. The germline gives CDR1 MNHEY, CDR2 SVGAGI. V trimming: 2 bases; J trimming: 7 bases; junction bases outside the gene matches: 3. The CDR3 extends over 16 amino acids. The CDR3 sequence is CASSYQGLAGVGELFF. The DNA of the CDR3 is TGTGCCAGCAGTTACCAGGGACTAGCGGGGGTCGGGGAGCTGTTTTTT.

Details on this clone: Other DNA variants within this sample encode the same CDR3. This chain uses TRBV18 with TRBJ2-4; D may be TRBD1 (5 bases). Germline V gene sequence: CDR1 KGHSH, CDR2 LQKENI. The CDR3 contains 15 residues. Trimming pared 4 bases from V and 0 bases from J, leaving 10 bases between. CDR3 protein: CASSLGELAKNIQYF. DNA for the CDR3: TGTGCCAGCTCACTAGGGGAACTAGCCAAAAACATTCAGTACTTC. Complete variable domain (other parts from reference TRBV18 and TRBJ2-4): NAGVMQNPRHLVRRRGQEARLRCSPMKGHSHVYWYRQLPEEGLKFMVYLQKENIIDESGMPKERFSAEFPKEGPSILRIQQVVRGDSAAYFCASSLGELAKNIQYFGAGTRLSVL.

V and J are TRBV4-1 and TRBJ2-2; TRBD1 matches 7 bases. Trimming took 5 bases from V and 4 from J; bases not matched to a gene: 7. This CDR3 spans 15 amino acids. Germline loops: CDR1 MGHRA, CDR2 YSYEKL. The CDR3 protein is CASSTQTGITGELFF. The CDR3 nucleotides read TGCGCCAGCAGCACCCAGACAGGGATCACCGGGGAGCTGTTTTTT.

Note on this clone: Distinct nucleotide sequences in the sample also encode this CDR3. The chain uses TRBV5-1 and TRBJ2-5; D is perhaps TRBD2 (6 bases). CDR3 length: 15 amino acids. Trimming pared 0 bases from V and 3 bases from J, leaving 12 bases between. Germline values: CDR1 SGHRS, CDR2 YFSETQ. The CDR3 nucleotides are TGCGCCAGCAGCTTGGGCGGGACGGGTGAAGAGACCCAGTACTTC. It specifies CASSLGGTGEETQYF.

This clone was detected once. V and J are TRBV19 and TRBJ1-6; no clear D gene. Germline loops: CDR1 LNHDA, CDR2 SQIVND (reference sequence). Trimming pared 1 base from V and 6 bases from J, leaving 13 bases between. The CDR3 contains 16 residues. Here the CDR3 reads CASSIGTVVINSPLHF. The CDR3 DNA follows: TGTGCCAGTAGTATAGGGACCGTCGTCATTAATTCACCCCTCCACTTT.

The chain is built from TRBV7-8 and TRBJ2-2; unclear D gene. The CDR3 runs 15 residues. CDR1 is SGHVS, CDR2 FQNEAQ, per germline. The V and J ends lost 3 bases and 0 bases respectively, with 8 bases between them. The CDR3 DNA reads as TGTGCCAGCAGCTTGTGGAAAGCGAACACCGGGGAGCTGTTTTTT. Amino acids: CASSLWKANTGELFF. Full variable domain (missing parts from reference TRBV7-8 and TRBJ2-2): GAGVSQSPRYKVAKRGQDVALRCDPISGHVSLFWYQQALGQGPEFLTYFQNEAQLDKSGLPSDRFFAERPEGSVSTLKIQRTQQEDSAVYLCASSLWKANTGELFFGEGSRLTVL.

This clone appeared a few times. CDR3 residues: CASMEQEGYGYTF. CDR3 nucleotides: TGTGCCAGCATGGAACAGGAGGGCTATGGCTACACCTTC. The chain uses TRBV2 and TRBJ1-2; D is perhaps TRBD1 (5 bases). Germline V gene data show CDR1 as SNHLY and CDR2 as FYNNEI. The CDR3 is 13 amino acids. With 7 bases removed from V and 4 bases from J, the gap between germline ends came to 13 bases. The whole variable domain, remainder taken from reference TRBV2 and TRBJ1-2, is EPEVTQTPSHQVTQMGQEVILRCVPISNHLYFYWYRQILGQKVEFLVSFYNNEISEKSEIFDDQFSVERPDGSNFTLKIRSTKLEDSAMYFCASMEQEGYGYTFGSGTRLTVV.

This sequence joins TRBV5-6 and TRBJ1-6; D uncertain. Trimming took 2 bases from V and 0 from J, leaving 15 bases between them. The germline gives CDR1 SGHDT, CDR2 YYEEEE. This CDR3 spans 18 amino acids. The CDR3 bases are TGTGCCAGCAGCTTTAACGAAGGGCAGAGCTCCTATAATTCACCCCTCCACTTT. Amino acids: CASSFNEGQSSYNSPLHF. Full variable domain (outside the CDR3, taken from reference TRBV5-6 and TRBJ1-6): DAGVTQSPTHLIKTRGQQVTLRCSPKSGHDTVSWYQQALGQGPQFIFQYYEEEERQRGNFPDRFSGHQFPNYSSELNVNALLLGDSALYLCASSFNEGQSSYNSPLHFGNGTRLTVT.

The J gene is TRBJ2-7, the V gene TRBV5-1, with TRBD2 as a possible D gene (6 bases). The V end lost 7 bases, the J end lost 0 bases, and 14 bases lay between the germline ends. CDR1 and CDR2 from the germline V gene are SGHRS and YFSETQ. The CDR3 totals 14 residues. The chain's CDR3 is CASSPGTHSYEQYF. The CDR3 DNA follows: TGCGCCAGCTCCCCGGGGACTCACTCCTACGAGCAGTACTTC.

This clone appeared a single time. Within the sample, other DNA sequences also encode this same CDR3. The V call is TRBV7-8, the J call TRBJ2-7, with D possibly matching TRBD2 (6 bases). CDR1 SGHVS and CDR2 FQNEAQ come from the germline V gene. V lost 1 base and J 4 bases, leaving 8 bases between the germline ends. This CDR3 has 13 residues. The CDR3 region is CASSLVGTYEQYF. The CDR3 nucleotides read TGTGCCAGCAGCTTAGTCGGGACTTACGAGCAGTACTTC.